A single sample gave rise to the 6 T cell receptor beta chains below, sequenced in a study of human T cells and chemical hapten exposure. This sample's time point: pre-sensitization, week 0. Treatment indicated: therapeutic diphenylcyclopropenone sensitization with weekly scalp DPC. TCRdb re-derived calls from the RACE reads in MiXCR, one entry per CDR3 protein. Of around 300,000 distinct CDR3 sequences listed, 4.5% to 5.5% are singletons. Sequencing was performed on whole blood, taken in connection with sensitization to the hapten diphenylcyclopropenone (DPC). These receptor sequences come from a woman under 30 with alopecia areata. Some clones in this sample may be carry-over from other donors' samples.

Ten or more counts support this clonotype. The chain carries TRBV21-1 and TRBJ1-1; TRBD1 is taken as the D call from the table, unchecked against the DNA. TRBV21-1 has pseudogene status. The CDR3 runs 20 residues. Here the CDR3 DNA reads TGTGCCAGCAGCAAAACGGGGAACGGCCGGGACAGGGCCCGAAGTACTGAAGCTTTCTTT. Protein: CASSKTGNGRDRARSTEAFF.

This clonotype was seen repeatedly, ten times or more. The V gene is TRBV29-1, the J gene TRBJ1-5, with D unclear. With 4 bases removed from V and 4 bases from J, the gap between germline ends came to 8 bases. CDR3 length: 12 residues. The germline CDR1 and CDR2 sequences are SQVTM and ANQGSEA. CDR3 bases: TGCAGCGTTGTTATCGGAAATCAGCCCCAGCATTTT. It is translated as CSVVIGNQPQHF.

This clonotype appeared many times. CDR3 bases: TGCAGCGTTGAGGGAGGGCTAACTGAAGCTTTCTTT. It yields the protein CSVEGGLTEAFF. The chain employs TRBV29-1 and TRBJ1-1; D gene uncertain. Germline V gene lookup returns CDR1 SQVTM and CDR2 ANQGSEA. CDR3 length equals 12 residues. Trimming cost V 3 bases and J 5 bases, with 10 bases left between them.

Many counts were recorded for this clonotype. The V call is TRBV29-1, the J call TRBJ1-2; D not resolved. The CDR3 totals 14 residues. Trimming removed 0 bases at V and 1 base at J, with 9 bases between. Germline lookup yields CDR1 SQVTM and CDR2 ANQGSEA. CDR3 protein: CSVEDRRLNYGYTF. The CDR3 DNA sequence: TGCAGCGTTGAAGATCGACGACTTAACTATGGCTACACCTTC.

This clonotype came up many times. The chain joins TRBV10-3 to TRBJ1-2; 8 bases line up with TRBD1. This CDR3 comprises 16 residues. Losses at the gene ends were 11 bases for V and 0 bases for J; bases not matched to a gene: 14. Germline CDR1 ENHRY, CDR2 SYGVKD. The CDR3 DNA reads TGTGCCGTTTCGGAGACAGGGGCCTCAGCTAACTATGGCTACACCTTC. Its protein product is CAVSETGASANYGYTF.

This chain connects TRBV28 to TRBJ1-2; D remains ambiguous. The V gene's germline CDR1 is MDHEN and CDR2 SYDVKM. The CDR3 has 15 residues. V lost 5 bases to trimming and J lost 0 bases, with 13 bases between them. CDR3 amino acids: CASSRTGPANYGYTF. The CDR3, as DNA: TGTGCCAGCAGTCGTACCGGGCCAGCTAACTATGGCTACACCTTC.